The 18 T cell receptor beta chains given below trace back to one sample, sequenced in a study of regulatory T cells in long-lasting Graves disease. Time point indicated: persistent/refractory GD, antithyroid drugs over 5 years with positive TRAb. PBMC-derived RNA was used for the TCR library. Arm-PCR of CDR3 regions and iRepertoire HTBI primers were the basis on which TCR beta libraries were built. One entry per CDR3 protein, called by TCRdb with MiXCR from the multiplex PCR reads. The sample records more than 300,000 distinct CDR3 sequences, roughly a fifth being singletons. The sequenced sample was peripheral blood mononuclear cells (PBMCs), obtained when the disease was refractory, from a patient treated with antithyroid drugs. The receptors were sampled from a female donor with Graves disease.

CDR3 DNA sequence: TGTGCCAGCAGCCCTCAACCGGGGGCTATGGAAGCTTTCTTT. This translates into CASSPQPGAMEAFF. This chain joins TRBV7-9 and TRBJ1-1; TRBD1 is a possible D gene (6 bases). The germline gives CDR1 SEHNR, CDR2 FQNEAQ (reference sequence). V shed 5 bases and J shed 8 bases, with 18 bases lying between them. This CDR3 comprises 14 residues.

This clonotype showed up just a few times. The chain joins TRBV13 to TRBJ2-7; tentative D call: TRBD2 (5 bases). The CDR3 is 12 amino acids. Trimming left V 4 bases short and J 6 bases short, with 10 bases between. Per germline, CDR1 PRHDT and CDR2 FYEKMQ (reference sequence). Written as DNA, the CDR3 is TGTGCCAGCAGCTCGGACTTCCGCGAGCAGTACTTC. It translates to CASSSDFREQYF.

This clonotype was detected ten times or more. V usage is TRBV27 and J usage is TRBJ2-4; D gene ambiguous. In germline, CDR1 is MNHEY, CDR2 SMNVEV (reference sequence). The CDR3 is 17 residues long. With 3 bases removed from V and 1 base from J, the gap between germline ends came to 16 bases. CDR3: CASSFGVGISAKNIQYF. Here the CDR3 DNA reads TGTGCCAGCAGTTTTGGCGTGGGGATAAGTGCCAAAAACATTCAGTACTTC.

This clonotype has at least ten counts. This rearrangement joins TRBV11-2 to TRBJ1-2; TRBD1 aligns across 10 bases. From germline, CDR1 is SGHAT and CDR2 FQNNGV. V gave up 5 bases and J gave up 3 bases; unmatched junction bases: 6. The CDR3 spans 15 residues. The CDR3 reads CASSRTTGGDYGYTF. The CDR3 coding sequence is TGTGCCAGCAGCCGCACGACAGGGGGCGACTATGGCTACACCTTC.

The chain links TRBV29-1 to TRBJ2-3; 11 bases are a match to TRBD2. The germline V gene encodes CDR1 SQVTM and CDR2 ANQGSEA. The CDR3 loop spans 13 amino acids. V shed 6 bases, J shed 1 base, and the junction held 0 bases outside the gene matches. The CDR3 bases are TGCAGCGTGACTAGCGGGGGCACAGATACGCAGTATTTT. Its translation: CSVTSGGTDTQYF.

The sample holds many counts of this clonotype. The V and J genes are TRBV28 and TRBJ2-2; unclear D gene. Germline lookup yields CDR1 MDHEN and CDR2 SYDVKM. The CDR3 sequence is 14 residues long. With 3 bases removed from V and 3 bases from J, the gap between germline ends came to 8 bases. The chain's CDR3 is CASSFGRYTGELFF. Here the CDR3 DNA reads TGTGCCAGCAGTTTCGGCAGATACACCGGGGAGCTGTTTTTT.

The chain recombines TRBV19 with TRBJ1-2; D ambiguous. The germline gives CDR1 LNHDA, CDR2 SQIVND (reference sequence). V was clipped by 7 bases and J by 8 bases, with 20 bases between them. The CDR3 has 14 residues. CDR3 amino acids: CASIPLGATGGYTF. The CDR3 DNA is TGTGCCAGTATCCCCCTTGGCGCGACGGGGGGCTACACCTTC.

This clonotype was recorded once. Written as DNA, the CDR3 is TGTGCCAGCAGTTACAGCGGGGGGAGGGTAGAGACCCAGTACTTC. Its translation: CASSYSGGRVETQYF. The rearrangement joins TRBV6-9 to TRBJ2-5, with 9 bases that match TRBD2. Germline CDR1 is MNHGY and CDR2 is SVAAGI. The CDR3 is 15 amino acids. J gave up 4 bases and V 3 bases, and 6 bases lay outside the gene matches.

This clonotype was recorded many times. The chain couples TRBV24-1 to TRBJ1-5; D unresolved. Trimming shortened V by 11 bases and J by 3 bases, and 13 bases separated the two germline ends. The CDR3 is made up of 13 amino acids. The germline V gene encodes CDR1 KGHDR and CDR2 SFDVKD. CDR3 nucleotides: TGTGCCAGCAGCCCGGGCCTCAATCAGCCCCAGCATTTT. Translated, it gives CASSPGLNQPQHF.

The chain joins TRBV5-5 to TRBJ2-7; TRBD1 matches 10 bases. Unmatched junction bases numbered 10, after V lost 5 bases and J lost 5 bases. The germline CDR1 and CDR2 sequences are SGHKS and YYEKEE (reference sequence). The CDR3 contains 15 residues. The CDR3 loop reads CASSFRDRGSHEQYF. Here the CDR3 DNA reads TGTGCCAGCAGTTTCCGGGACAGGGGTTCCCACGAGCAGTACTTC.

This clonotype was seen repeatedly, ten times or more. The chain is built from TRBV6-1 and TRBJ2-7; perhaps TRBD2 as D (5 bases). This CDR3 is built from 13 residues. Germline loops: CDR1 MNHNS, CDR2 SASEGT. The germline V and J ends were trimmed by 6 bases and 3 bases, with 12 bases remaining between them. The CDR3 loop reads CASSSADFYEQYF. CDR3 in DNA: TGTGCCAGCAGCTCAGCGGATTTCTACGAGCAGTACTTC.

This clonotype was counted many times. The V and J genes are TRBV6-1 and TRBJ2-7, with a weak D call TRBD1 (6 bases). Between the trimmed V and J ends, which lost 4 bases and 3 bases, there was a span of 16 bases. The CDR3 totals 15 residues. Germline V gene data show CDR1 as MNHNS and CDR2 as SASEGT. The CDR3 reads CASSGTGYGGYEQYF. The CDR3 DNA is TGTGCCAGCAGTGGAACAGGGTATGGGGGCTACGAGCAGTACTTC.

This clonotype was observed at least ten times. The rearrangement joins TRBV28 to TRBJ1-2; D call uncertain. The germline V gene has CDR1 MDHEN and CDR2 SYDVKM. V lost 3 bases to trimming and J lost 3 bases, with 8 bases between them. The CDR3 is made up of 13 amino acids. The CDR3 nucleotides are TGTGCCAGCAGTTTCCCCATTGACTATGGCTACACCTTC. Encoded protein: CASSFPIDYGYTF.

This clonotype was observed many times. The chain has TRBV6-5 and TRBJ1-5, with a tentative D call TRBD1 (5 bases). The CDR3 is made up of 15 amino acids. CDR1 and CDR2 (germline): MNHEY, SVGAGI. The V gene lost 3 bases and the J gene lost 7 bases, with 16 bases spanning the gap. The CDR3 reads CASSYRPGSGQPQHF. The DNA of the CDR3 is TGTGCCAGCAGTTATCGACCAGGGTCAGGGCAGCCCCAGCATTTT.

This clonotype was counted between two and nine times. The CDR3 is CASSASGLGTEAFF. Written as DNA, the CDR3 is TGTGCCAGCAGCGCCTCAGGGCTAGGTACTGAAGCTTTCTTT. V and J are TRBV7-3 and TRBJ1-1; possibly TRBD1 for D (5 bases). This CDR3 comprises 14 residues. The germline V gene has CDR1 SGHTA and CDR2 FQGTGA. Trimming shortened V by 5 bases and J by 5 bases, and 15 bases separated the two germline ends.

This clonotype was found many times. One end of the junction does not line up with germline, which may come from a read error. This rearrangement joins TRBV5-1 to TRBJ1-5, with D hard to call. Germline-derived CDR1 and CDR2 are SGHRS and YFSETQ. The CDR3 contains 15 residues. The CDR3 DNA reads TGTGCCAGCAGTTTAGGAGGAAATAGCAATCAGCCCCAGCATTTT. It encodes CASSLGGNSNQPQHF.

The V gene is TRBV9, the J gene TRBJ2-5; D assignment may be TRBD1 or TRBD2 (5 bases each). The CDR3 covers 15 residues. In germline, CDR1 is SGDLS, CDR2 YYNGEE. V dropped 4 bases and J dropped 4 bases, with 17 bases sitting between them. The CDR3: CASSRGTFQGETQYF. In DNA form, the CDR3 reads TGTGCCAGCAGCCGAGGGACCTTCCAGGGAGAGACCCAGTACTTC.

Ten or more counts support this clonotype. V usage is TRBV28 and J usage is TRBJ2-5, with 11 bases that match TRBD2. This CDR3 contains 17 residues. The ends lost 5 bases at V and 1 base at J; junction bases unmatched: 9. Germline assignment: CDR1 MDHEN and CDR2 SYDVKM. In DNA form, the CDR3 reads TGTGCCAGCAGTCCCTGGCTAGCGGGAGGTAGCCAAGAGACCCAGTACTTC. It yields the protein CASSPWLAGGSQETQYF. Using reference TRBV28 and TRBJ2-5 for the parts outside the CDR3, the full variable domain is DVKVTQSSRYLVKRTGEKVFLECVQDMDHENMFWYRQDPGLGLRLIYFSYDVKMKEKGDIPEGYSVSREKKERFSLILESASTNQTSMYLCASSPWLAGGSQETQYFGPGTRLLVL.